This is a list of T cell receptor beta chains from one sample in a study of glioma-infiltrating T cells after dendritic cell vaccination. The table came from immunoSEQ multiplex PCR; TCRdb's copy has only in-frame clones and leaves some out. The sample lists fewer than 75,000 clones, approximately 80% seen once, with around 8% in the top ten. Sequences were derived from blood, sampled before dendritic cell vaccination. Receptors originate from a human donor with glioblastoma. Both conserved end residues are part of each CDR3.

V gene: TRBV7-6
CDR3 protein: CASSLLGGTGSNEQFF

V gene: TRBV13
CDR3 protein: CASSPSDRGTYEQYF

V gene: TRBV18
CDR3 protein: CASSPTQDRVRAEAFF

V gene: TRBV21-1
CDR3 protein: CASRVLLAQQSRANVLTF

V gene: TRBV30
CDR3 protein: CAWVGQISYEQYF

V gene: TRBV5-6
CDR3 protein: CASSLSGGVHTQYF

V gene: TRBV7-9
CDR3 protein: CASSFDLNTEAFF

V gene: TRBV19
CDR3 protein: CASSPLDRNYGYTF

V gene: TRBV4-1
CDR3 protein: CASSFGQGGEKLFF

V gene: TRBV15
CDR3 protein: CATSRGAWGGGNQPQHF

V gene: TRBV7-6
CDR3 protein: CASSSQETQYF

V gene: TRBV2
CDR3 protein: CASSPRGREYNSPLHF

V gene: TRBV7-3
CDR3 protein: CASSLGTGGSGELFF

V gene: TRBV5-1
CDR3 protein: CASSLSGLAYNEQFF

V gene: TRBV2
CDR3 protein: CASSADRDSYEQYF

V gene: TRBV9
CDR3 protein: CASSVVGQGWNEQFF

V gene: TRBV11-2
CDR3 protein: CASSLTTPTYEQYF

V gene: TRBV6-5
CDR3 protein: CASSYSGTGEGYTF

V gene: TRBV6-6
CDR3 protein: CASSGQGDSEQYF

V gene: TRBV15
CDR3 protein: CATSLQRGCGKTYGYTF

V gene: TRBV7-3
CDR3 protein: CASSPSGGADYGEQFF

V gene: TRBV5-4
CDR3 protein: CASSLGGRAMNTEAFF

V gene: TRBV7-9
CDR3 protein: CASSPREGTGLYF

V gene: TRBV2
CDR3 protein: CASRMNWGGRWQFF

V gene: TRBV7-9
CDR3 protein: CASSPVDRGGTYEQYF

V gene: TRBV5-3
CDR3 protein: CARSLEPGQGVLPTNYGYTF

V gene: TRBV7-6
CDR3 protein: CASSLLIDAAGSQYF

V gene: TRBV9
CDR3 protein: CASSVPGNSPLHF

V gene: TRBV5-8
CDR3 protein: CASSPGEKLFF

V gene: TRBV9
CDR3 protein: CASSVGTGANTGELFF

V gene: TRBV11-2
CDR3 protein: CASSLGGTANIQYF

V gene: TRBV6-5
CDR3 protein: CASSLDRPSSYNEQFF

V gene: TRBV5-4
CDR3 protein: CASSSDHRGFEPLHF

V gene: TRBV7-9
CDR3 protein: CASSPSALSAYREQFF

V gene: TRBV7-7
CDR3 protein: CASSEGGSTNEKLFF

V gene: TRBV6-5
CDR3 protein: CASSSDYGYTF

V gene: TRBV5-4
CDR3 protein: CASSLGGLATGELFF

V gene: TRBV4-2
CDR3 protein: CASSQENEAFYEQYF

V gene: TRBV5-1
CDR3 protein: CASSLGSANEKLFF

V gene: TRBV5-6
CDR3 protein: CASSSLGATSGVETQYF

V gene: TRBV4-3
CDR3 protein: CASSKTGTMTEAFF

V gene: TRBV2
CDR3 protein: CASSVGPYPQHF

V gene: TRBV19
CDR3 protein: CASSKTGAFNTGELFF

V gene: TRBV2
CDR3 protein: CASSEGTDRGYTF